This passage covers 14 T cell receptor beta chains from one sample sequenced in a study of blood T cells in healthy people across ages. The second PCR ran roughly 6 to 11 cycles with a sample-barcoded 5' primer and J-beta primers. TCRdb redid the calling of the 5' RACE reads with MiXCR, one entry per CDR3 protein. The sample carries around 990,000 distinct CDR3 sequences, more than 30% recorded once. Sequenced input: blood. The receptors originated from a man aged 18 to 35 in good health.

The rearrangement joins TRBV7-2 to TRBJ2-1, with TRBD2 matching over 12 bases. CDR3 length: 16 residues. Unmatched junction bases numbered 8, after V lost 5 bases and J lost 6 bases. CDR1 and CDR2 (germline): SGHTA, FQGNSA. The CDR3 loop is CASSPTSGGTSNEQFF. CDR3 sequence (DNA): TGTGCCAGCAGCCCTACTAGCGGGGGGACATCCAATGAGCAGTTCTTC.

This chain uses TRBV7-2 with TRBJ2-7; weak D call: TRBD2 (5 bases). The CDR3 consists of 13 residues. The germline CDR1 and CDR2 sequences are SGHTA and FQGNSA. Deletions cut 5 bases from V and 10 bases from J, with 18 bases between. In nucleotides, the CDR3 is TGTGCCAGCAGCGGAGGTCTGCGAGAGGCCCAGTACTTC. It specifies CASSGGLREAQYF.

The chain combines TRBV4-3 with TRBJ1-1, with D possibly matching TRBD1 (5 bases). V lost 2 bases to trimming and J lost 3 bases, with 13 bases between them. Germline V lookup: CDR1 LGHNA, CDR2 YSLEER. The CDR3 sequence is 15 residues long. The CDR3 sequence is CASSQLPGEDTEAFF. The CDR3 DNA reads TGCGCCAGCAGCCAACTCCCGGGGGAGGACACTGAAGCTTTCTTT.

The chain recombines TRBV5-1 with TRBJ1-5, with D unresolved. Trimming left V 4 bases short and J 3 bases short, with 11 bases between. The CDR3 runs to 14 residues. The germline gives CDR1 SGHRS, CDR2 YFSETQ. CDR3 nucleotide sequence: TGCGCCAGCAGCCCGGACGGTTACAATCAGCCCCAGCATTTT. Translated, it gives CASSPDGYNQPQHF. The full variable domain, in which reference TRBV5-1 and TRBJ1-5 provide the parts outside the CDR3, is KAGVTQTPRYLIKTRGQQVTLSCSPISGHRSVSWYQQTPGQGLQFLFEYFSETQRNKGNFPGRFSGRQFSNSRSEMNVSTLELGDSALYLCASSPDGYNQPQHFGDGTRLSIL.

The chain couples TRBV10-3 to TRBJ2-1; tentatively, D is TRBD1 or TRBD2 (5 bases each). In germline, CDR1 is ENHRY, CDR2 SYGVKD. The V end was cut by 4 bases, the J end by 1 base, with 17 bases between. CDR3 length: 17 amino acids. The DNA for the CDR3 is TGTGCCATCAGTGGGGACGAATTGCAGGCGTCCTACAATGAGCAGTTCTTC. Translating gives CAISGDELQASYNEQFF.

The V and J genes are TRBV27 and TRBJ2-1, with D unclear. Germline values: CDR1 MNHEY, CDR2 SMNVEV (reference sequence). The CDR3 length is 15 residues. V was pared by 5 bases and J by 0 bases, with 11 bases between. CDR3 sequence (DNA): TGTGCCAGCAGTGAACTGACGAGCTCCTACAATGAGCAGTTCTTC. Protein: CASSELTSSYNEQFF.

The table lists this clonotype with a few counts. The V and J genes are TRBV20-1 and TRBJ2-5; D perhaps matches TRBD2 (5 bases). This CDR3 region has 12 residues. Trimming shortened V by 0 bases and J by 5 bases, and 7 bases separated the two germline ends. Germline V CDR1 and CDR2: DFQATT, SNEGSKA (reference sequence). The CDR3: CSAREAGETQYF. The DNA for the CDR3 is TGCAGTGCTAGAGAGGCGGGTGAGACCCAGTACTTC.

A note on this clonotype: One end of the junction is discordant with germline, which a read error may explain. The chain is built from TRBV4-3 and TRBJ1-1; D perhaps matches TRBD1 (6 bases). CDR3 length: 18 amino acids. Germline CDR1 and CDR2: LGHNA and YSLEER. The CDR3 here is CASSQHIQGGGERTDAFF. CDR3 in DNA: TGCGCCAGCAGCCAACACATTCAAGGGGGGGGGGAAAGGACTGACGCTTTCTTT.

This clonotype showed up just a few times. This rearrangement joins TRBV20-1 to TRBJ2-1; D remains unclear. V dropped 5 bases and J dropped 0 bases, with 14 bases sitting between them. CDR1 and CDR2 (germline): DFQATT, SNEGSKA (reference sequence). The CDR3 has 15 residues. CDR3 bases: TGCAGTGCTCGCCTTCCTGGTAGCTCCTACAATGAGCAGTTCTTC. Its translation: CSARLPGSSYNEQFF.

The rearrangement links TRBV20-1 to TRBJ2-7, with 8 bases that match TRBD1. The J call is uncertain, as TRBJ2-5 better fits the DNA end. Germline V gene data show CDR1 as DFQATT and CDR2 as SNEGSKA (reference sequence). This CDR3 contains 15 residues. The CDR3 protein is CSARDGQGHQETQYF. CDR3 sequence (DNA): TGCAGTGCTAGAGACGGACAGGGCCACCAAGAGACCCAGTACTTC.

The gene calls are TRBV6-1 and TRBJ1-4, with D hard to call. V was clipped by 6 bases and J by 8 bases, with 16 bases between them. CDR1 and CDR2 from the germline V gene are MNHNS and SASEGT. The CDR3 runs to 14 residues. CDR3 sequence reads: CASRTGRMSEKLFF. CDR3 nucleotides: TGTGCCAGCAGGACTGGGAGAATGAGCGAAAAACTGTTTTTT.

In this sample, this clonotype turned up once. The chain employs TRBV5-6 and TRBJ1-1; D gene uncertain. The CDR3 runs to 13 residues. CDR1 SGHDT and CDR2 YYEEEE come from the germline V gene. With 3 bases removed from V and 4 bases from J, the gap between germline ends came to 10 bases. CDR3 sequence reads: CASSWSRATEAFF. The CDR3 DNA follows: TGTGCCAGCAGCTGGAGTCGGGCCACTGAAGCTTTCTTT.

This clonotype was picked up a small number of times. This chain links TRBV11-1 with TRBJ1-2; 12 nucleotides line up with TRBD1. The CDR3 runs 21 residues. The trim removed 3 bases at V and 2 bases at J, leaving 19 bases unmatched. The germline V gene encodes CDR1 SGHAT and CDR2 FQDESV (reference sequence). CDR3 bases: TGTGCCAGCAGCTTGTCTCCGGGACAGGGGGCTACTCCGAAAGTAAACTATGGCTACACCTTC. This sequence encodes CASSLSPGQGATPKVNYGYTF.

The V gene is TRBV12-3 or TRBV12-4, the J gene TRBJ1-5, with 9 bases lining up with TRBD1. With V trimmed by 0 bases and J by 3 bases, 3 bases remained unmatched. The CDR3 spans 16 residues. The CDR3 sequence is CASSLAGTGYNQPQHF. CDR3 bases: TGTGCCAGCAGTTTAGCCGGGACAGGGTACAATCAGCCCCAGCATTTT.